This entry describes one T cell receptor (beta chain). What it binds is not known. The same CDR3 also results from other DNA sequences found in this sample. This record comes from a study of cytomegalovirus exposure and HLA in healthy donors. The donors belonged to the roughly 130-subject validation cohort, separate from the roughly 720-subject first cohort. Study-wide findings and caveats: Published work reported that the classifier diagnosed cytomegalovirus status with high specificity and sensitivity. The study recorded about 150 TCR beta chains that were cytomegalovirus-associated.

Method: immunoSEQ multiplex PCR; TCRdb's copy keeps in-frame clones and lacks some. Counted here are approximately 180,000 clones, 85% to 90% occurring once; the ten biggest clones make up 1.4%. The specimen sequenced was PBMCs. This receptor was taken from a woman aged 25-40 years in good health and CMV-seronegative.

DNA of the CDR3: TGCGCCAGCAGCTTTTCGTCAGGATCCTACGAGCAGTACTTC. Its protein product is CASSFSSGSYEQYF. The J gene is TRBJ2-7, the V gene TRBV5-1; D uncertain. The CDR3 consists of 14 residues. V was clipped by 2 bases and J by 1 base, with 10 bases between them. Germline V gene data show CDR1 as SGHRS and CDR2 as YFSETQ.